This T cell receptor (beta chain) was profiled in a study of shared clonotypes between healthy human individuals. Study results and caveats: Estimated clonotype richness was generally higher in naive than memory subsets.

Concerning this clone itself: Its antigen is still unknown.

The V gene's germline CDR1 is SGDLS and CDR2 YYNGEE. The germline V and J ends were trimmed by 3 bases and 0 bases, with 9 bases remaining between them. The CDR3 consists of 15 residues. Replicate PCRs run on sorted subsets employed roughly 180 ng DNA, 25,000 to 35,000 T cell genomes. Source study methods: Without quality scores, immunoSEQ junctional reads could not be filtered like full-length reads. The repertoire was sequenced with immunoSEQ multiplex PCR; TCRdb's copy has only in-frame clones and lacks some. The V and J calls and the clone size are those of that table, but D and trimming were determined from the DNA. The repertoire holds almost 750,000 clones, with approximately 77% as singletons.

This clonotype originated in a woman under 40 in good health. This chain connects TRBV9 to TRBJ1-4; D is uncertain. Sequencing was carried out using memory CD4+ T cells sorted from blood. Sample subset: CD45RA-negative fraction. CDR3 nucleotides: TGTGCCAGCAGCGGAAACAGTGCAACTAATGAAAAACTGTTTTTT. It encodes CASSGNSATNEKLFF. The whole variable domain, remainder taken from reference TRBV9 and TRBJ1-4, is DSGVTQTPKHLITATGQRVTLRCSPRSGDLSVYWYQQSLDQGLQFLIQYYNGEERAKGNILERFSAQQFPDLHSELNLSSLELGDSALYFCASSGNSATNEKLFFGSGTQLSVL.